A single sample is the source of the 14 T cell receptor beta chains below, sequenced in a study of blood T cell repertoires in COVID-19. Profiled with immunoSEQ multiplex PCR; TCRdb holds only in-frame clones, not every one. The top ten hold about 15% of the sample, which has under 80,000 clones, about four fifths seen once. Sample: peripheral blood. These receptors originate from a man in his sixties with COVID-19, enrolled during active disease.

The genes are TRBV3-1 (or the pseudogene TRBV3-2) and TRBJ2-3; D call uncertain. The CDR3 extends over 14 amino acids. Deletions cut 2 bases from V and 0 bases from J, with 6 bases between. Per germline, CDR1 LGHDT and CDR2 YNNKEL (reference sequence). The CDR3: CASSQLLSTDTQYF. The CDR3 DNA reads as TGTGCCAGCAGCCAACTCCTTAGCACAGATACGCAGTATTTT.

V usage is TRBV2 and J usage is TRBJ2-7; possible D gene TRBD2, 6 bases. V lost 6 bases, J lost 3 bases, and 15 bases lay in between. The CDR3 consists of 14 residues. The V gene's germline CDR1 is SNHLY and CDR2 FYNNEI. CDR3 sequence reads: CASRGRGLHYEQYF. CDR3 bases: TGTGCCAGCAGAGGGCGGGGCCTACACTACGAGCAGTACTTC.

This clone was seen only once. This chain joins TRBV11-2 and TRBJ1-2; D not resolved. Trimming removed 6 bases at V and 6 bases at J, with 11 bases between. Looked up from germline, CDR1 is SGHAT and CDR2 is FQNNGV. The CDR3 runs to 12 residues. Here the CDR3 DNA reads TGTGCCAGCAGTTTTACGGGAGATGGCTACACCTTC. It translates to CASSFTGDGYTF.

This clone was found once. The chain combines TRBV4-2 with TRBJ1-1; the D gene is possibly TRBD1 (5 bases). Trimming pared 3 bases from V and 2 bases from J, leaving 7 bases between. CDR3 size: 13 residues. Germline V gene sequence: CDR1 LGHNA, CDR2 YNFKEQ. CDR3 DNA: TGTGCCAGCAGCCACGGGGGAAACACTGAAGCTTTCTTT. Encoded protein: CASSHGGNTEAFF.

The rearrangement links TRBV29-1 to TRBJ1-2; 8 bases map to TRBD1. CDR3 size: 16 residues. J gave up 2 bases and V 6 bases, and 14 bases lay outside the gene matches. Germline lookup yields CDR1 SQVTM and CDR2 ANQGSEA. The CDR3 coding sequence is TGCAGCGTCGCGAACAGGGGGGCATCAATCAACTATGGCTACACCTTC. Amino acid sequence: CSVANRGASINYGYTF.

This clone showed up just once. Other DNA sequences of this sample code for an identical CDR3. The V and J genes are TRBV12-3 or TRBV12-4 and TRBJ2-1, with no clear D. There are 13 residues in the CDR3. V lost 1 base and J lost 4, with 5 bases in between. The CDR3 coding sequence is TGTGCCAGCAGTTTAGGTTCTTACAATGAGCAGTTCTTC. Its protein is CASSLGSYNEQFF.

The V and J genes are TRBV3-1 (or the pseudogene TRBV3-2) and TRBJ2-7; 9 bases fit TRBD1. V lost 4 bases, J lost 7 bases, and 5 bases stayed unmatched. The CDR3 covers 13 residues. Germline values: CDR1 LGHDT, CDR2 YNNKEL (reference sequence). The CDR3, as DNA: TGTGCCAGCAGCCGACAGGGGGAAGGGGAGCAGTACTTC. It yields the protein CASSRQGEGEQYF.

This clone was detected a few times. This sequence joins TRBV7-3 and TRBJ2-2, with D unresolved. Germline CDR1 reads SGHTA; CDR2 reads FQGTGA. This CDR3 is 12 amino acids long. The germline V and J ends were trimmed by 5 bases and 6 bases, with 7 bases remaining between them. DNA of the CDR3: TGTGCCAGCAGCACCCGGTCCGGGGAGCTGTTTTTT. This sequence encodes CASSTRSGELFF. Looking up the rest from reference TRBV7-3 and TRBJ2-2 gives the full variable domain: GAGVSQTPSNKVTEKGKYVELRCDPISGHTALYWYRQSLGQGPEFLIYFQGTGAADDSGLPNDRFFAVRPEGSVSTLKIQRTERGDSAVYLCASSTRSGELFFGEGSRLTVL.

This clone came up a few times. The gene calls are TRBV2 and TRBJ2-1; a weak D match, TRBD2 (6 bases). The CDR3 runs to 14 residues. Germline-derived CDR1 and CDR2 are SNHLY and FYNNEI. Trimming pared 5 bases from V and 7 bases from J, leaving 15 bases between. In nucleotides, the CDR3 is TGTGCCAGCAGTCTCGGGAGAACTAGGAATGAGCAGTTCTTC. The encoded protein is CASSLGRTRNEQFF.

The rearrangement joins TRBV3-1 (or the pseudogene TRBV3-2) to TRBJ2-1, with D tentatively TRBD2 (6 bases). The CDR3 covers 16 residues. The germline gives CDR1 LGHDT, CDR2 YNNKEL (reference sequence). The V end lost 3 bases, the J end lost 9 bases, and 21 bases lay between the germline ends. CDR3 protein: CASSHRAGPLGGEQFF. The CDR3 coding sequence is TGTGCCAGCAGCCACAGGGCGGGCCCTCTGGGGGGTGAGCAGTTCTTC.

J is TRBJ2-5 and V is TRBV28; the D gene is possibly TRBD2 (6 bases). Germline V lookup: CDR1 MDHEN, CDR2 SYDVKM. Trimming removed 6 bases from V and 5 bases from J, with 16 bases in between. CDR3 length equals 14 residues. The CDR3 region is CASRGGDGLETQYF. CDR3 bases: TGTGCCAGCAGAGGCGGGGACGGGTTGGAGACCCAGTACTTC.

V gene TRBV7-6 combines with J gene TRBJ1-4; possibly TRBD1 for D (5 bases). V shed 5 bases and J shed 7 bases, with 17 bases lying between them. CDR1 and CDR2 (germline): SGHVS, FNYEAQ. The CDR3 loop spans 15 amino acids. CDR3 sequence: CASSDYATGTEKLFF. In nucleotides, the CDR3 is TGTGCCAGCAGCGATTACGCAACAGGAACTGAAAAACTGTTTTTT.

J is TRBJ1-1 and V is TRBV19, with D unresolved. Germline loops: CDR1 LNHDA, CDR2 SQIVND (reference sequence). Trimming cost V 8 bases and J 0 bases, with 16 bases left between them. This CDR3 contains 15 residues. The CDR3 DNA is TGTGCCAGTGGGCGCCGCGGAGGGATGAACACTGAAGCTTTCTTT. Translated, it gives CASGRRGGMNTEAFF. The variable domain in full, with the rest retrieved from reference TRBV19 and TRBJ1-1, is DGGITQSPKYLFRKEGQNVTLSCEQNLNHDAMYWYRQDPGQGLRLIYYSQIVNDFQKGDIAEGYSVSREKKESFPLTVTSAQKNPTAFYLCASGRRGGMNTEAFFGQGTRLTVV.

This chain links TRBV7-2 with TRBJ2-3; D possibly corresponds to TRBD2 (6 bases). The length of the CDR3 is 14 residues. Germline CDR1 and CDR2: SGHTA and FQGNSA. V was pared by 5 bases and J by 4 bases, with 13 bases between. The CDR3 protein is CASSRRDRADTQYF. DNA for the CDR3: TGTGCCAGCAGCCGGAGGGATAGGGCAGATACGCAGTATTTT.